The present T cell receptor beta chain was sequenced within a study of cytomegalovirus exposure and HLA in healthy donors. Notes on the study in general: Upon later analysis, HLA-associated TCR beta chains proved more clonally expanded than other, equally common chains. Overall, approximately 150 TCR beta chains were annotated as cytomegalovirus-associated.

With regard to this clone: Its cognate antigen is unknown.

CDR3 length equals 13 residues. The V end was cut by 7 bases, the J end by 14 bases, with 18 bases between. Germline V lookup: CDR1 LGHNT, CDR2 FRNRAP. PCR used 60 Vbeta primers and 13 Jbeta primers. The method was immunoSEQ multiplex PCR; TCRdb's version includes in-frame clones alone and lacks a portion of them. This repertoire includes fewer than 150,000 clones. The sample taken for sequencing was PBMCs. The TCR was taken from a man in his forties in good health and CMV-seronegative. The chain recombines TRBV12-5 with TRBJ1-6, with D tentatively TRBD1 (6 bases). The CDR3 is CASAPTGPSTLHF. CDR3 coding DNA: TGTGCTAGTGCCCCAACAGGGCCGTCCACCCTCCACTTT.